The T cell receptor (beta chain) under discussion was sequenced for a study of blood T cell repertoires in COVID-19. Study summary: COVID-19 samples, acute and convalescent, were from the United States, Italy and Spain. Sources were T cells, B-cell-depleted T cells, or PBMCs; the material itself was cDNA or gDNA.

Original methodology: Scientists estimated how many nucleated cells there were by amplifying reference gene primers. Measured with immunoSEQ multiplex PCR; TCRdb has only the in-frame clones, and not every one. The DNA gave D and trimming, while V, J and clone size come from that table. The repertoire holds around 250,000 clones, with around four fifths as singletons. The source material was peripheral blood. This sequence originates from an elderly woman with acute or convalescent COVID-19.

For the CDR3, the DNA is TGTGCCAGCAGCAAACCCCTTACCAGGGGGCCCACTGAAGCTTTCTTT. Encoded protein: CASSKPLTRGPTEAFF. The genes are TRBV21-1 and TRBJ1-1; the D call of TRBD1 is as the table states it, not checked on the DNA. TRBV21-1 is a pseudogene segment. The length of the CDR3 is 16 residues.